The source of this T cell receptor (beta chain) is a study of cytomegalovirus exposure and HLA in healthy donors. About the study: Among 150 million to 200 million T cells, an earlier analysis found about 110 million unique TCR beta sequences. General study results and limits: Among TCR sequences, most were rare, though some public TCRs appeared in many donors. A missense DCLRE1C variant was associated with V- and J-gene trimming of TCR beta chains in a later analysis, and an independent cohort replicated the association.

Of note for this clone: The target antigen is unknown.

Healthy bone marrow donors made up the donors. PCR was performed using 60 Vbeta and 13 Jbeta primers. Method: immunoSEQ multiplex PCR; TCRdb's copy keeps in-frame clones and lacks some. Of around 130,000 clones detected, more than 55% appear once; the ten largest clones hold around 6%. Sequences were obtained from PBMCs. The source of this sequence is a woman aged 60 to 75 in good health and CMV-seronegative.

The CDR3 sequence is CASRRADTQYF. The CDR3, as DNA: TGTGCCAGCAGACGTGCGGATACGCAGTATTTT. The V gene is TRBV6-1, the J gene TRBJ2-3, with unresolved D. Looked up from germline, CDR1 is MNHNS and CDR2 is SASEGT. Trimming took off 6 bases at V and 6 bases at J, with 7 bases between the two ends. The CDR3 contains 11 residues.